This TCR beta chain came from a study of control samples from healthy donors and cancer patients (TCRdb year 2020). Worth noting for this clone: The antigen it recognizes is unknown. Base qualities are not provided; no much larger clone lies one nucleotide away.

V is reduced by 0 bases and J by 9 bases, leaving a spacing of 12 bases between them. From a lookup of the germline V gene (reference sequence), CDR1 and CDR2 are GTSNPN and SVGIG. The CDR3 spans 12 residues, from the cysteine through the phenylalanine. The only DNA kept is the CDR3, 36 bases in frame from the first base. Preparation of the library involved the immunoSEQ multiplex PCR assay. Entries here come from immuneACCESS through TCRdb and include only in-frame sequences with V and J called. Some clones fail to appear in such tables; in the studies checked, an unresolved V gene covers under half of the shortfall, and the cause of the remainder is unknown. A total of around 160,000 clones appear in this sample, roughly 93% of them only once. Under 7% of the sample is taken by the ten largest.

Recombination linked TRBV30 to TRBJ2-7; the D gene identity is not certain. The source material was blood. The source is a man younger than 30 in good health. The bases read TGTGCCTGGAGTGTAGGGTCGATCGGGCAGTACTTC. Its translation is CAWSVGSIGQYF.